These 24 T cell receptor beta chains originate from one sample sequenced in a study of a mutant IDH1 vaccine in newly diagnosed glioma. Their antigens remain unidentified. Assay: immunoSEQ multiplex PCR; the TCRdb copy retains only in-frame clones and omits some. The sample has fewer than 55,000 clones, roughly 61% seen once. The time point denotes: week 47, end of study. Topical imiquimod was applied with each vaccine dose, which held 300 ug of mutant IDH1 20-mer peptide. The source was peripheral blood mononuclear cells (PBMCs), collected from a glioma patient whose treatment included an IDH1 peptide vaccine. These receptors all come from a man aged 35 to 55 with glioma. Some clones in this sample may be carry-over from other donors' samples.

This clone was picked up a small number of times. This chain uses TRBV13 with TRBJ2-7; the D is unclear. V lost 5 bases, J lost 5 bases, and 7 bases lay in between. This CDR3 region has 11 residues. The V gene's germline CDR1 is PRHDT and CDR2 FYEKMQ (reference sequence). CDR3 in amino acids: CASSQADEQYF. The CDR3 DNA is TGTGCCAGCAGCCAAGCCGACGAGCAGTACTTC.

This clone was counted a single time. The chain joins TRBV5-1 to TRBJ2-5; unclear D gene. The V gene lost 1 base and the J gene lost 3 bases, with 13 bases spanning the gap. The length of the CDR3 is 15 residues. CDR1 is SGHRS and CDR2 is YFSETQ in the germline V gene. The CDR3 loop is CASSLPGYKEETQYF. As DNA, the CDR3 is TGCGCCAGCAGCTTGCCGGGCTACAAGGAAGAGACCCAGTACTTC.

In the case of this clone: This same CDR3 is encoded by further DNA sequences in the sample. The chain links TRBV18 to TRBJ1-4; tentative D call: TRBD1 (6 bases). The germline V gene has CDR1 KGHSH and CDR2 LQKENI. This CDR3 has 13 amino acids. With 3 bases removed from V and 5 bases from J, the gap between germline ends came to 7 bases. CDR3 sequence reads: CASSPGQNEKLFF. As DNA, the CDR3 is TGTGCCAGCTCACCCGGACAGAATGAAAAACTGTTTTTT.

The V gene is TRBV6-5, the J gene TRBJ1-5; no reliable D call. The CDR3 contains 16 residues. V was cut by 0 bases and J by 6 bases, with 15 bases left in between. Germline V gene lookup returns CDR1 MNHEY and CDR2 SVGAGI. The CDR3 region is CASSYSRASPGQPQHF. CDR3 nucleotides: TGTGCCAGCAGTTACTCGAGAGCGAGCCCCGGTCAGCCCCAGCATTTT.

This clone was seen a few times. This chain uses TRBV30 with TRBJ1-1; a weak D match, TRBD1 (6 bases). Germline CDR1 and CDR2: GTSNPN and SVGIG (reference sequence). Trimming removed 6 bases from V and 10 bases from J, with 15 bases in between. This CDR3 has 11 residues. CDR3 DNA: TGTGCCTGTTACGCTACAGGGAGAGCTTTCTTT. Its translation: CACYATGRAFF.

The chain is built from TRBV6-5 and TRBJ1-1; tentative D call: TRBD1 (6 bases). This CDR3 is built from 15 residues. V was cut by 0 bases and J by 0 bases, with 8 bases left in between. Germline V gene data show CDR1 as MNHEY and CDR2 as SVGAGI. The chain's CDR3 is CASSYSGQMNTEAFF. CDR3 nucleotides: TGTGCCAGCAGTTACTCTGGACAGATGAACACTGAAGCTTTCTTT.

This chain links TRBV19 with TRBJ1-6; D unclear. CDR1 is LNHDA and CDR2 is SQIVND in the germline V gene (reference sequence). V lost 0 bases, J lost 15 bases, and 21 bases lay in between. The CDR3 spans 16 residues. CDR3 in DNA: TGTGCCAGTAGTATAGATCTGGAGACGGCCTTTCAGCTCCTCCACTTT. Protein product: CASSIDLETAFQLLHF.

The chain carries TRBV29-1 and TRBJ1-1; TRBD1 is a possible D gene (5 bases). V shed 1 base and J shed 3 bases, with 9 bases lying between them. Germline CDR1 and CDR2: SQVTM and ANQGSEA. This CDR3 comprises 13 residues. CDR3: CSVEGMGDTEAFF. CDR3 DNA sequence: TGCAGCGTTGAAGGTATGGGGGACACTGAAGCTTTCTTT.

The chain joins TRBV29-1 to TRBJ2-3; D is perhaps TRBD1 or TRBD2 (5 bases each). V lost 6 bases, J lost 2 bases, and 18 bases lay in between. This CDR3 has 15 amino acids. CDR1 is SQVTM, CDR2 ANQGSEA, per germline. CDR3 nucleotide sequence: TGCAGCGTGCTAGGGACCTTTATAACCACAGATACGCAGTATTTT. This codes for CSVLGTFITTDTQYF.

V gene TRBV6-1 combines with J gene TRBJ2-7, with a tentative D call TRBD1 (6 bases). From germline, CDR1 is MNHNS and CDR2 SASEGT. Trimming shortened V by 6 bases and J by 1 base, and 13 bases separated the two germline ends. The CDR3 covers 14 residues. This chain's CDR3 is CASSTRDTSYEQYF. CDR3 nucleotides: TGTGCCAGCAGCACCCGGGACACTTCCTACGAGCAGTACTTC.

The CDR3 protein is CASSYSVGGGSYEQYF. The CDR3 nucleotides read TGTGCCAGCAGTTACTCGGTCGGGGGGGGATCCTACGAGCAGTACTTC. The chain employs TRBV6-5 and TRBJ2-7, with TRBD2 matching 8 bases. The germline V gene encodes CDR1 MNHEY and CDR2 SVGAGI. With 0 bases clipped from V and 1 base from J, the junction kept 5 bases outside the gene matches. This CDR3 spans 16 amino acids.

The chain carries TRBV7-6 and TRBJ2-1, with D unresolved. Looked up from germline, CDR1 is SGHVS and CDR2 is FNYEAQ. The length of the CDR3 is 13 residues. With 2 bases removed from V and 5 bases from J, the gap between germline ends came to 7 bases. DNA for the CDR3: TGTGCCAGCAGCTTATTGCGGAACAATGAGCAGTTCTTC. Translation: CASSLLRNNEQFF.

This clone came up a few times. The CDR3 region has the DNA TGTGCCAGCAGATCCCCCGGGACCTCTGGAAACACCATATATTTT. Translation gives CASRSPGTSGNTIYF. The V and J genes are TRBV6-5 and TRBJ1-3; D possibly corresponds to TRBD1 (5 bases). Looked up from germline, CDR1 is MNHEY and CDR2 is SVGAGI. V was pared by 6 bases and J by 0 bases, with 12 bases between. CDR3 length equals 15 residues.

This chain connects TRBV18 to TRBJ2-5; the match to TRBD2 covers 11 bases. The CDR3 contains 17 residues. J gave up 3 bases and V 1 base, and 7 bases lay outside the gene matches. Looked up from germline, CDR1 is KGHSH and CDR2 is LQKENI. In nucleotides, the CDR3 is TGTGCCAGCTCACCACGGCAAACTAGCGGGGGCGAAGAGACCCAGTACTTC. It yields the protein CASSPRQTSGGEETQYF.

This chain links TRBV4-1 with TRBJ2-1; 7 positions match TRBD2. Looked up from germline, CDR1 is MGHRA and CDR2 is YSYEKL. Germline trimming cut 1 base from V and 4 bases from J; bases unmatched to any gene: 4. The CDR3 length is 15 residues. CDR3: CASSQAASGYNEQFF. The CDR3 DNA follows: TGCGCCAGCAGCCAAGCGGCTAGCGGTTACAATGAGCAGTTCTTC.

The chain employs TRBV6-1 and TRBJ1-2; the D is unclear. The germline V and J ends were trimmed by 3 bases and 4 bases, with 6 bases remaining between them. Looked up from germline, CDR1 is MNHNS and CDR2 is SASEGT. There are 12 residues in the CDR3. For the CDR3, the DNA is TGTGCCAGCAGTGACTACAGCTATGGCTACACCTTC. Translation: CASSDYSYGYTF.

This clone was observed once. The chain employs TRBV18 and TRBJ1-4; 12 bases fit TRBD1. V lost 3 bases to trimming and J lost 8 bases; unmatched junction nucleotides: 7. CDR3 length equals 16 residues. CDR1 is KGHSH, CDR2 LQKENI, per germline. The CDR3 is CASSPRTGTGGEKLFF. The CDR3 coding sequence is TGTGCCAGCTCACCCCGCACCGGGACAGGGGGCGAAAAACTGTTTTTT. Looking up the rest from reference TRBV18 and TRBJ1-4 gives the full variable domain: NAGVMQNPRHLVRRRGQEARLRCSPMKGHSHVYWYRQLPEEGLKFMVYLQKENIIDESGMPKERFSAEFPKEGPSILRIQQVVRGDSAAYFCASSPRTGTGGEKLFFGSGTQLSVL.

This chain links TRBV27 with TRBJ1-5; TRBD1 matches at 9 bases. V was pared by 0 bases and J by 6 bases, with 6 bases of the junction left unmatched. The CDR3 runs to 16 residues. Per the germline V gene, CDR1 is MNHEY and CDR2 is SMNVEV (reference sequence). The CDR3 spells CASSLSPGQGLQPQHF. For the CDR3, the DNA is TGTGCCAGCAGTTTATCTCCGGGACAGGGTCTTCAGCCCCAGCATTTT.

The chain uses TRBV30 and TRBJ1-2, with 8 bases that match TRBD1. The CDR3 is 14 amino acids. Germline V CDR1 and CDR2: GTSNPN, SVGIG (reference sequence). J was trimmed by 6 bases and V by 2 bases; bases with no gene match: 8. The CDR3 sequence: CAWSRDRGGNGYTF. DNA of the CDR3: TGTGCCTGGAGTCGAGACAGGGGAGGCAATGGCTACACCTTC.

This clone was detected only a few times. The same CDR3 is also encoded by other DNA sequences in this sample. The chain uses TRBV6-1 and TRBJ1-3, with D possibly matching TRBD1 (5 bases). V lost 1 base, J lost 2 bases, and 6 bases lay in between. The CDR3 contains 14 residues. Germline loops: CDR1 MNHNS, CDR2 SASEGT. In DNA form, the CDR3 reads TGTGCCAGCAGTGAAGGGACAACTGGAAACACCATATATTTT. It yields the protein CASSEGTTGNTIYF.

The rearrangement joins TRBV12-5 to TRBJ1-3; unclear D gene. Per germline, CDR1 LGHNT and CDR2 FRNRAP. The V end lost 2 bases, the J end lost 4 bases, and 15 bases lay between the germline ends. The CDR3 runs to 16 residues. In DNA form, the CDR3 reads TGTGCTAGTGGTTTGCCAAGGTCGCGGGTCGGAAACACCATATATTTT. This codes for CASGLPRSRVGNTIYF.

CDR3 coding DNA: TGTGCCAGCAGTTTACAGGGAAACTATAATTCACCCCTCCACTTT. It encodes CASSLQGNYNSPLHF. The chain recombines TRBV27 with TRBJ1-6; D might be TRBD1 (5 bases). The CDR3 length is 15 residues. With 2 bases removed from V and 3 bases from J, the gap between germline ends came to 8 bases. Germline V gene sequence: CDR1 MNHEY, CDR2 SMNVEV (reference sequence).

The chain joins TRBV7-6 to TRBJ1-1, with D maybe TRBD1 (6 bases). CDR3 length equals 13 residues. V dropped 5 bases and J dropped 11 bases, with 18 bases sitting between them. Germline assignment: CDR1 SGHVS and CDR2 FNYEAQ. The CDR3 loop reads CASSAVLGGTAFF. CDR3 nucleotides: TGTGCCAGCAGCGCGGTTTTAGGGGGGACGGCTTTCTTT.

The CDR3 coding sequence is TGCGCCAGCAGTGAGGGGGGCACTGGGGCCAACGTCCTGACTTTC. Translating gives CASSEGGTGANVLTF. V and J are TRBV10-1 and TRBJ2-6; D is perhaps TRBD1 (6 bases). The V gene's germline CDR1 is WNHNN and CDR2 SYGVQD (reference sequence). This CDR3 region has 15 residues. Trimming pared 2 bases from V and 2 bases from J, leaving 7 bases between.